A selection of T cell receptor beta chains follows, all from one sample in a study of blood T cell repertoires in COVID-19. Assay: immunoSEQ multiplex PCR; the TCRdb copy retains only in-frame clones and omits some. The sample yields just over 650,000 clones, 75% to 90% seen once. Source material: peripheral blood. These receptors came from a woman aged 18-29 years with acute or convalescent COVID-19. Each CDR3 is given with its conserved first and last residue. D genes are given only for firm matches. Some rows mark clone size as missing; the rest say once, few, many or name a class of expanded clone.

length	D	V	size	J	DNA	CDR3
19	TRBD2	TRBV6-6	NA	TRBJ2-3	TGTGCCAGCAGTCCGAGCGGACTAGCGGGGGGTACTAGCACAGATACGCAGTATTTT	CASSPSGLAGGTSTDTQYF
15	TRBD2	TRBV4-3	NA	TRBJ2-1	TGCGCCAGCAGCCATACTAGCGGAGGGGGATTTGAGCAGTTCTTC	CASSHTSGGGFEQFF
18	NA	TRBV6-7	few	TRBJ1-5	TGTGCCAGCAGTTACTCGTGTTTTAGGACACCCTGCTGTCAGCCCCAGCATTTT	CASSYSCFRTPCCQPQHF
13	NA	TRBV4-1	NA	TRBJ1-2	TGCGCCAGCAGCCCGTCCGGTCGCTATGGCTACACCTTC	CASSPSGRYGYTF
18	NA	TRBV4-3	NA	TRBJ1-2	TGCGCCAGCAGCCAAGATCCTGTACCCGATACAGGGCGCTATGGCTACACCTTC	CASSQDPVPDTGRYGYTF
14	NA	TRBV7-3	NA	TRBJ2-3	TGTGCCAGCAGCATACAGGGCAGCACAGATACGCAGTATTTT	CASSIQGSTDTQYF
15	NA	TRBV3-1/TRBV3-2	NA	TRBJ2-1	TGTGCCAGCCGGTCGGGGGGCAAAATGGGCAATGAGCAGTTCTTC	CASRSGGKMGNEQFF
18	TRBD1	TRBV15	NA	TRBJ2-7	TGTGCCACCAGCATACGAAACCTGCGGACAGGACCGTCGGGCGAGCAGTACTTC	CATSIRNLRTGPSGEQYF
14	NA	TRBV19	NA	TRBJ1-4	TGTGCCAGTAGTATAGGGCGGTATAATGAAAAACTGTTTTTT	CASSIGRYNEKLFF
19	NA	TRBV21-1	once	TRBJ1-5	TGTGCCAGCAGCATACCGGGACAGGGGGCTTTGGCGAAGAACGTGCCCCAGCATTTT	CASSIPGQGALAKNVPQHF
16	TRBD1	TRBV5-1	NA	TRBJ1-2	TGCGCCAGCAGCCCCTCCGACAGGGAAGCCCTATATGGCTACACCTTC	CASSPSDREALYGYTF
15	TRBD2	TRBV7-3	NA	TRBJ2-1	TGTGCCAGCAGCTTTACTAGCGGGGGGCCGGATGAGCAGTTCTTC	CASSFTSGGPDEQFF
14	TRBD1	TRBV5-1	once	TRBJ2-3	TGCGCCAGCAGCATGGACAGGGGCACAGATACGCAGTATTTT	CASSMDRGTDTQYF
15	TRBD2	TRBV5-6	NA	TRBJ2-7	TGTGCCAGCAGCTTGGCCAGCGGGGGGAAATACGAGCAGTACTTC	CASSLASGGKYEQYF
11	NA	TRBV6-6	NA	TRBJ2-7	TGTGCCACGGACAGTATGGCCGAGCAGTACTTC	CATDSMAEQYF
16	NA	TRBV5-8	once	TRBJ1-3	TGTGCCAGCAGCACCACTCAGGGTTACTCTGGAAACACCATATATTTT	CASSTTQGYSGNTIYF
16	NA	TRBV4-3	NA	TRBJ2-2	TGCGCCAGCAGCCAGGTCGTGGGGGCTAGCACCGGGGAGCTGTTTTTT	CASSQVVGASTGELFF
14	NA	TRBV9	NA	TRBJ1-4	TGTGCCAGCAGCGTAGGGCAGGGGAATGAAAAACTGTTTTTT	CASSVGQGNEKLFF
14	TRBD2	TRBV9	NA	TRBJ2-7	TGTGCCAGCAGCGGAACTAGCGGGAGCGACGAGCAGTACTTC	CASSGTSGSDEQYF
13	TRBD1	TRBV24-1	NA	TRBJ1-2	TGTGCCACCAGTGATGGACAGGGGGCGAGCTACACCTTC	CATSDGQGASYTF
17	TRBD2	TRBV5-1	NA	TRBJ2-7	TGCGCCAGCAGCGAAGGGGCCCGGGCTAGCGGGGGTTACGAGCAGTACTTC	CASSEGARASGGYEQYF
13	NA	TRBV11-2	NA	TRBJ2-7	TGTGCCAGCAGCTCCTTACAGGCGTTCGAGCAGTACTTC	CASSSLQAFEQYF
14	NA	TRBV9	NA	TRBJ1-1	TGTGCCAGCAGCGTAGATCTGGGGGCGGCTGAAGCTTTCTTT	CASSVDLGAAEAFF
13	NA	TRBV6-6	NA	TRBJ1-5	TGTGCCAGCAGTTACTCGAACCAGCAGCCCCAGCATTTT	CASSYSNQQPQHF
15	TRBD1	TRBV7-2	NA	TRBJ1-1	TGTGCCAGCAGCCCTGGGACAGGGGGGTACACTGAAGCTTTCTTT	CASSPGTGGYTEAFF
14	NA	TRBV5-1	NA	TRBJ1-2	TGCGCCAGCCATACCACAGACCGACGGGGAGGCTACACCTTC	CASHTTDRRGGYTF
15	TRBD1	TRBV5-1	NA	TRBJ2-1	TGCGCCAGCAGCTCTGGGACAGATCTCTACAATGAGCAGTTCTTC	CASSSGTDLYNEQFF
16	TRBD1	TRBV27	NA	TRBJ1-5	TGTGCCAGCAGTTCCGGGACAGGGGGAGAAGGCCAGCCCCAGCATTTT	CASSSGTGGEGQPQHF
16	TRBD1	TRBV6-5	NA	TRBJ2-2	TGTGCCAGCAGTTATTGGGCCGGGACAGCAACCGGGGAGCTGTTTTTT	CASSYWAGTATGELFF
13	TRBD1	TRBV11-2	few	TRBJ2-7	TGTGCCAGCAGCGGACAGGGGGCCCTCGAGCAGTACTTC	CASSGQGALEQYF
14	TRBD1	TRBV9	NA	TRBJ1-6	TGTGCCAGCAGCGTAACAGGGGGGAGTTCACCCCTCCACTTT	CASSVTGGSSPLHF
12	NA	TRBV10-3	NA	TRBJ1-1	TGTGCCATCAGTGGACCACAGGGTCGAGCTTTCTTT	CAISGPQGRAFF
16	NA	TRBV4-3	NA	TRBJ2-3	TGCGCCAGCAGCCAAGATGGCGGCGGATTCACAGATACGCAGTATTTT	CASSQDGGGFTDTQYF
15	NA	TRBV6-5	NA	TRBJ1-2	TGTGCCAGCAGTTATTTAGGGGCCAAGAACTATGGCTACACCTTC	CASSYLGAKNYGYTF
16	NA	TRBV11-2	NA	TRBJ1-4	TGTGCCAGCAGCCGAGGGACAAATCCAGGGAATGAAAAACTGTTTTTT	CASSRGTNPGNEKLFF
17	TRBD1	TRBV5-1	NA	TRBJ2-7	TGCGCCAGCAGCCAAGGGAAAGGACAGGGGGTATTCTACGAGCAGTACTTC	CASSQGKGQGVFYEQYF
15	NA	TRBV7-6	NA	TRBJ2-7	TGTGCCAGCAGCTTCCACGGGACACCGAACTACGAGCAGTACTTC	CASSFHGTPNYEQYF
13	NA	TRBV9	NA	TRBJ1-1	TGTGCCAGCAGCGCACTCAGGGAGGCTGAAGCTTTCTTT	CASSALREAEAFF
18	TRBD2	TRBV7-2	NA	TRBJ2-6	TGTGCCAGCAGACCGACTAGCGGGGGCTCCTCTGGGGCCAACGTCCTGACTTTC	CASRPTSGGSSGANVLTF
16	TRBD1	TRBV6-2/TRBV6-3	NA	TRBJ2-2	TGTGCCAGCAGTTACTCAACCGGGACAGGGACCGGGGAGCTGTTTTTT	CASSYSTGTGTGELFF
14	NA	TRBV27	NA	TRBJ2-2	TGTGCCAGCATGAAGGGCAGGGTCACCGGGGAGCTGTTTTTT	CASMKGRVTGELFF
18	NA	TRBV12-5	NA	TRBJ2-2	TGTGCTAGTGGTTTCCAGGTTCACAGGGAACTGTGGACCGGGGAGCTGTTTTTT	CASGFQVHRELWTGELFF
15	TRBD1	TRBV6-5	NA	TRBJ1-2	TGTGCCAGCAGTTCGGGACAGGGGCTCATCTATGGCTACACCTTC	CASSSGQGLIYGYTF
15	TRBD1	TRBV27	NA	TRBJ1-5	TGTGCCAGCAGTCCACAGGGGTGGAGCAATCAGCCCCAGCATTTT	CASSPQGWSNQPQHF